These T cell receptor beta chains were read from a single sample in a study of blood T cells in healthy people across ages. MiXCR was run by TCRdb on the 5' RACE reads, yielding one entry per CDR3 protein. This sample yields 700,000 or so distinct CDR3 sequences, of which 22% are seen a single time; about 22% belongs to the top ten. Sequencing was performed on blood. The receptors here all came from a man between 65 and 85 years old in good health. Each CDR3 is given with its conserved first and last residue.

CDR3aa	v_gene	j_gene	len
CASSQEMGDYRNEQFF	TRBV4-1	TRBJ2-1	16
CATSDIGIAGQETQYF	TRBV24-1	TRBJ2-5	16
CASSEDRSGYQNIQYF	TRBV28	TRBJ2-4	16
CASNPVGSRTEAFF	TRBV11-2	TRBJ1-1	14
CSASLSTGTYEQYF	TRBV20-1	TRBJ2-7	14
CASSLGPFYEQYF	TRBV5-1	TRBJ2-7	13
CASSPVVYNEQFF	TRBV7-2	TRBJ2-1	13
CASGQLGRDYEQYF	TRBV6-1	TRBJ2-7	14
CASSRSGQRYEQYF	TRBV12-3/TRBV12-4	TRBJ2-7	14
CASREAGFTDTQYF	TRBV6-2/TRBV6-3	TRBJ2-3	14
CASNQAGTIKTEQFF	TRBV6-5	TRBJ2-1	15
CASRKGETYEQYF	TRBV4-1	TRBJ2-7	13
CASSPGGSRQETQYF	TRBV18	TRBJ2-5	15
CASSLEPTLNTEAFF	TRBV5-1	TRBJ1-1	15
CASSYPSRDPTGTQYF	TRBV6-2/TRBV6-3	TRBJ2-5	16
CSVDTEGRNYGYTF	TRBV29-1	TRBJ1-2	14